A single sample is the source of the 30 T cell receptor beta chains below, sequenced in a study of long-term antiretroviral therapy in people with HIV. Researchers ran immunoSEQ v3.0 at survey level. Assay: immunoSEQ multiplex PCR; the TCRdb copy retains only in-frame clones and omits some. The profile shows tens of thousands of clones, about 85% of them singletons. The sequences come from unsorted PBMCs, collected 3 years after starting antiretroviral therapy. Source of these receptors: a man between 40 and 49 years old with HIV.

The chain is built from TRBV7-9 and TRBJ1-1; D is perhaps TRBD1 (6 bases). The CDR3 is 14 amino acids. Trimming shortened V by 4 bases and J by 4 bases, and 13 bases separated the two germline ends. Germline assignment: CDR1 SEHNR and CDR2 FQNEAQ (reference sequence). Here the CDR3 reads CASSSPGTLTEAFF. The CDR3 DNA follows: TGTGCCAGCAGCTCCCCCGGGACACTCACTGAAGCTTTCTTT.

This clone came up once. This rearrangement joins TRBV5-1 to TRBJ1-1; TRBD1 matches at 9 bases. V gave up 2 bases and J gave up 0 bases; unmatched junction bases: 5. Per the germline V gene, CDR1 is SGHRS and CDR2 is YFSETQ. The CDR3 totals 16 residues. This CDR3 is CASSLGTGTMNTEAFF. The CDR3 DNA is TGCGCCAGCAGCTTAGGGACAGGGACGATGAACACTGAAGCTTTCTTT.

The chain has TRBV4-2 and TRBJ2-3, with TRBD2 identical over 8 bases. The V gene's germline CDR1 is LGHNA and CDR2 YNFKEQ. V shed 1 base and J 2 bases; nucleotides not matched to a gene: 5. This CDR3 spans 16 amino acids. Here the CDR3 reads CASSQVSGGPTDTQYF. CDR3 bases: TGTGCCAGCAGCCAAGTTTCGGGGGGGCCCACAGATACGCAGTATTTT.

This chain uses TRBV30 with TRBJ1-1, with D maybe TRBD1 (6 bases). CDR3 length: 15 amino acids. CDR1 is GTSNPN, CDR2 SVGIG, per germline (reference sequence). V lost 3 bases to trimming and J lost 4 bases, with 18 bases between them. CDR3 in DNA: TGTGCCTGGAGGCAAAGACAGGCTTCATCCACTGAAGCTTTCTTT. Amino acids: CAWRQRQASSTEAFF.

The chain is built from TRBV5-6 and TRBJ2-7; 7 nucleotides line up with TRBD1. Germline V gene data show CDR1 as SGHDT and CDR2 as YYEEEE. The CDR3 loop spans 16 amino acids. Losses at the gene ends were 4 bases for V and 1 base for J; bases not matched to a gene: 11. The CDR3 DNA sequence: TGTGCCAGCAGCCAGGGGGACAGCGGATGGTCCTACGAGCAGTACTTC. Translated: CASSQGDSGWSYEQYF.

The genes are TRBV19 and TRBJ2-1; 12 positions agree with TRBD1. Unmatched junction bases numbered 10, after V lost 0 bases and J lost 10 bases. Germline V CDR1 and CDR2: LNHDA, SQIVND (reference sequence). CDR3 length: 17 amino acids. The CDR3 DNA follows: TGTGCCAGTAGTATAGATCCCCGGGACAGGGGGCCCATGGAGCAGTTCTTC. Translation gives CASSIDPRDRGPMEQFF.

The chain is built from TRBV30 and TRBJ2-3; the match to TRBD2 covers 7 bases. After removal of 4 bases from V and 2 bases from J, the junction contained 9 bases not matched to a gene. CDR3 length: 15 residues. The V gene's germline CDR1 is GTSNPN and CDR2 SVGIG (reference sequence). CDR3 sequence (DNA): TGTGCCTGGACGTGGCCCAGCGGGGCCACAGATACGCAGTATTTT. The encoded protein is CAWTWPSGATDTQYF.

The chain recombines TRBV29-1 with TRBJ1-1; D not certain. The germline gives CDR1 SQVTM, CDR2 ANQGSEA. The CDR3 runs 13 residues. Trimming removed 4 bases from V and 1 base from J, with 10 bases in between. The chain's CDR3 is CSVAPPSNTEAFF. The DNA of the CDR3 is TGCAGCGTTGCGCCCCCCTCGAACACTGAAGCTTTCTTT.

The chain recombines TRBV10-3 with TRBJ2-7, with D maybe TRBD1 (6 bases). The V gene's germline CDR1 is ENHRY and CDR2 SYGVKD. The V end was cut by 7 bases, the J end by 3 bases, with 10 bases between. The CDR3 spans 12 residues. CDR3: CAIKGESYEQYF. In DNA, the CDR3 is TGTGCCATCAAGGGGGAGAGCTACGAGCAGTACTTC.

The V and J genes are TRBV7-8 and TRBJ2-7; TRBD1 is a possible D gene (5 bases). This CDR3 spans 13 amino acids. Germline CDR1 SGHVS, CDR2 FQNEAQ. Trimming took 8 bases from V and 2 from J, leaving 13 bases between them. The CDR3 DNA follows: TGTGCCAGCCGGCCTGACAGCACCTACGAGCAGTACTTC. It codes for CASRPDSTYEQYF. The full variable domain, with the rest looked up from reference TRBV7-8 and TRBJ2-7, is GAGVSQSPRYKVAKRGQDVALRCDPISGHVSLFWYQQALGQGPEFLTYFQNEAQLDKSGLPSDRFFAERPEGSVSTLKIQRTQQEDSAVYLCASRPDSTYEQYFGPGTRLTVT.

Only one count was recorded for this clone. The chain combines TRBV9 with TRBJ1-2; D is undetermined. This CDR3 is 16 amino acids long. The V end was cut by 3 bases, the J end by 7 bases, with 22 bases between. CDR1 is SGDLS, CDR2 YYNGEE, per germline. The CDR3 sequence is CASSAERAATVGGYTF. The CDR3 DNA follows: TGTGCCAGCAGCGCAGAGCGGGCCGCAACCGTTGGTGGCTACACCTTC.

CDR3 DNA: TGTGCCAGCAGTCAGACAGGAAAGAAAGAGACCCAGTACTTC. Translated: CASSQTGKKETQYF. The V and J genes are TRBV27 and TRBJ2-5, with D tentatively TRBD1 (6 bases). The CDR3 extends over 14 amino acids. The V end was cut by 5 bases, the J end by 3 bases, with 13 bases between. Germline V gene sequence: CDR1 MNHEY, CDR2 SMNVEV (reference sequence).

This sequence joins TRBV5-5 and TRBJ1-1; no clear D. There are 14 residues in the CDR3. Looked up from germline, CDR1 is SGHKS and CDR2 is YYEKEE (reference sequence). Trimming took off 0 bases at V and 4 bases at J, with 10 bases between the two ends. The CDR3 region is CASSLGPRATEAFF. The CDR3 DNA reads as TGTGCCAGCAGCTTGGGCCCACGGGCCACTGAAGCTTTCTTT.

The chain combines TRBV30 with TRBJ1-1; D gene ambiguous. Germline values: CDR1 GTSNPN, CDR2 SVGIG (reference sequence). This CDR3 comprises 12 residues. Trimming took 3 bases from V and 1 from J, leaving 6 bases between them. The chain's CDR3 is CAWRRQNTEAFF. CDR3 bases: TGTGCCTGGAGACGGCAGAACACTGAAGCTTTCTTT.

This clone was counted only a few times. The chain employs TRBV7-9 and TRBJ1-2; the D is unclear. CDR3 length equals 16 residues. Trimming stripped 1 base from V and 5 bases from J, with 17 bases between. CDR1 and CDR2 (germline): SEHNR, FQNEAQ (reference sequence). The CDR3 coding sequence is TGTGCCAGCAGCTTAGGACCTATGCCGGATGGTTATGGCTACACCTTC. Residues: CASSLGPMPDGYGYTF.

This sequence joins TRBV18 and TRBJ1-3, with a possible D match to TRBD1 (5 bases). V was clipped by 3 bases and J by 0 bases, with 6 bases between them. The CDR3 contains 14 residues. Germline V gives CDR1 KGHSH, CDR2 LQKENI. The DNA for the CDR3 is TGTGCCAGCTCACCCCAGGGCTCTGGAAACACCATATATTTT. It yields the protein CASSPQGSGNTIYF.

In its sample, this clone was seen a few times. The V and J genes are TRBV19 and TRBJ1-3; 7 nucleotides match TRBD1. The CDR3 spans 17 residues. After removal of 4 bases from V and 0 bases from J, the junction contained 9 bases not matched to a gene. Germline CDR1 reads LNHDA; CDR2 reads SQIVND (reference sequence). The CDR3 is CASSRVAGQISGNTIYF. As DNA, the CDR3 is TGTGCCAGTAGTAGAGTCGCGGGACAGATCTCTGGAAACACCATATATTTT.

This chain uses TRBV11-3 with TRBJ2-3; 9 positions match TRBD1. Germline V gives CDR1 SGHNT, CDR2 YENEEA. Trimming at V came to 1 base and at J to 2 bases, leaving 1 base not matched to a gene. The CDR3 is made up of 15 amino acids. The CDR3 loop reads CASSLGQGVTDTQYF. In DNA form, the CDR3 reads TGTGCCAGCAGCTTAGGACAGGGGGTCACAGATACGCAGTATTTT.

This sequence joins TRBV13 and TRBJ2-1, with a possible D match to TRBD2 (6 bases). CDR1 is PRHDT and CDR2 is FYEKMQ in the germline V gene (reference sequence). The CDR3 runs 13 residues. The V end lost 5 bases, the J end lost 6 bases, and 11 bases lay between the germline ends. The CDR3 region is CASSLRRVNEQFF. CDR3 bases: TGTGCCAGCAGCCTAAGGAGGGTCAATGAGCAGTTCTTC.

The V and J genes are TRBV18 and TRBJ1-2; 9 nucleotides align to TRBD1. This CDR3 comprises 16 residues. The germline V gene encodes CDR1 KGHSH and CDR2 LQKENI. V was pared by 0 bases and J by 8 bases, with 10 bases of the junction left unmatched. CDR3 residues: CASSPPETGGTGGYTF. The DNA of the CDR3 is TGTGCCAGCTCACCACCCGAGACAGGGGGAACTGGCGGCTACACCTTC. The full variable domain, its missing parts supplied by reference TRBV18 and TRBJ1-2, is NAGVMQNPRHLVRRRGQEARLRCSPMKGHSHVYWYRQLPEEGLKFMVYLQKENIIDESGMPKERFSAEFPKEGPSILRIQQVVRGDSAAYFCASSPPETGGTGGYTFGSGTRLTVV.

The V and J genes are TRBV5-4 and TRBJ2-1; a weak D match, TRBD1 (6 bases). V gave up 4 bases and J gave up 0 bases, with 14 bases separating them. Germline V gives CDR1 SGHNT, CDR2 YYREEE (reference sequence). This CDR3 has 16 residues. Written as DNA, the CDR3 is TGTGCCAGCAGCATACCAACAGGGTCCTCCTACAATGAGCAGTTCTTC. Translating it yields CASSIPTGSSYNEQFF.

This chain links TRBV9 with TRBJ2-7; the match to TRBD1 covers 7 bases. Germline assignment: CDR1 SGDLS and CDR2 YYNGEE. This CDR3 comprises 14 residues. The V segment lost 3 bases and the J segment 2 bases; nucleotides outside the gene matches: 5. The DNA of the CDR3 is TGTGCCAGCAGCGCAAGAGACAGGGCCTACGAGCAGTACTTC. This gives the protein CASSARDRAYEQYF.

The rearrangement joins TRBV13 to TRBJ2-7, with 10 positions matching TRBD1. V lost 5 bases, J lost 6 bases, and 7 bases stayed unmatched. The germline gives CDR1 PRHDT, CDR2 FYEKMQ (reference sequence). The CDR3 consists of 14 residues. In DNA form, the CDR3 reads TGTGCCAGCAGCCCCGACAGGGGGCGCTCCGAGCAGTACTTC. This gives the protein CASSPDRGRSEQYF.

The J gene is TRBJ1-6, the V gene TRBV6-5, with D hard to call. Germline CDR1 reads MNHEY; CDR2 reads SVGAGI. The CDR3 covers 13 residues. Trimming left V 4 bases short and J 0 bases short, with 1 base between. For the CDR3, the DNA is TGTGCCAGCAGTTCCTCCTATAATTCACCCCTCCACTTT. Its translation: CASSSSYNSPLHF.

The CDR3 loop reads CATDRDRSYGYTF. CDR3 sequence (DNA): TGTGCCACCGACCGGGACAGAAGCTATGGCTACACCTTC. V is TRBV6-1 and J is TRBJ1-2, with TRBD1 matching 7 bases. Germline assignment: CDR1 MNHNS and CDR2 SASEGT. J lost 4 bases, V lost 10 bases, and 9 bases had no gene match. CDR3 length equals 13 residues.

The rearrangement joins TRBV5-4 to TRBJ1-3, with D tentatively TRBD1 (5 bases). The CDR3 extends over 14 amino acids. Germline loops: CDR1 SGHNT, CDR2 YYREEE (reference sequence). V shed 3 bases and J shed 6 bases, with 13 bases lying between them. CDR3: CASSSGPQENTIYF. CDR3 bases: TGTGCCAGCAGCTCGGGACCCCAGGAAAACACCATATATTTT. The variable domain in full, with the rest retrieved from reference TRBV5-4 and TRBJ1-3, is ETGVTQSPTHLIKTRGQQVTLRCSSQSGHNTVSWYQQALGQGPQFIFQYYREEENGRGNFPPRFSGLQFPNYSSELNVNALELDDSALYLCASSSGPQENTIYFGEGSWLTVV.

The chain uses TRBV10-3 and TRBJ1-2; TRBD1 matches 9 bases. The V and J ends lost 0 bases and 5 bases, in that order; junction bases with no gene match: 4. This CDR3 comprises 15 residues. Germline V CDR1 and CDR2: ENHRY, SYGVKD. The CDR3 loop is CAISESDRGGYGYTF. The CDR3 nucleotides read TGTGCCATCAGTGAGTCGGACAGGGGAGGGTATGGCTACACCTTC.

The V and J genes are TRBV30 and TRBJ2-3; TRBD1 aligns across 9 bases. This CDR3 comprises 13 residues. Trimming cost V 5 bases and J 4 bases; bases outside gene matches: 4. Germline-derived CDR1 and CDR2 are GTSNPN and SVGIG (reference sequence). CDR3: CAWAGQGPDTQYF. The CDR3 DNA follows: TGTGCCTGGGCAGGACAGGGGCCAGATACGCAGTATTTT.

This clone has only a few counts. The chain recombines TRBV7-2 with TRBJ2-7, with 7 nucleotides matching TRBD1. The CDR3 has 14 residues. V shed 2 bases and J 6 bases; nucleotides not matched to a gene: 7. In germline, CDR1 is SGHTA, CDR2 FQGNSA. CDR3 sequence reads: CASSLRGPLSEQYF. CDR3 nucleotides: TGTGCCAGCAGCTTAAGGGGGCCTCTGAGCGAGCAGTACTTC. The whole variable domain, filled in from reference TRBV7-2 and TRBJ2-7, reads GAGVSQSPSNKVTEKGKDVELRCDPISGHTALYWYRQSLGQGLEFLIYFQGNSAPDKSGLPSDRFSAERTGGSVSTLTIQRTQQEDSAVYLCASSLRGPLSEQYFGPGTRLTVT.

In DNA, the CDR3 is TGTGCCAGCTCACCAGAATGGTACAGGGGGAGCACTGAAGCTTTCTTT. Protein: CASSPEWYRGSTEAFF. The V and J genes are TRBV18 and TRBJ1-1, with 8 bases fitting TRBD1. This CDR3 region has 16 residues. The V and J ends lost 2 bases and 4 bases, in that order; junction bases with no gene match: 9. Germline loops: CDR1 KGHSH, CDR2 LQKENI.